Shown below are 29 T cell receptor beta chains from a single sample sequenced in a study of T cell repertoires and HLA-DP antigens. This table comes from immunoSEQ multiplex PCR, and its TCRdb copy is limited to in-frame clones, with some not included. The sample contains around 90,000 clones, more than 75% of which appear only once. What these receptors recognize is not known. Sequencing was carried out using CD4+ T cells from PBMCs. The receptors shown here come from a man between 45 and 60 years old in good health and CMV-seronegative.

V and J are TRBV5-1 and TRBJ1-2, with 11 bases aligning to TRBD1. This CDR3 contains 16 residues. Trimming cost V 7 bases and J 6 bases; bases outside gene matches: 14. The germline V gene has CDR1 SGHRS and CDR2 YFSETQ. The CDR3: CASSTGTGGKEDGYTF. The CDR3 DNA reads as TGCGCCAGCTCGACCGGGACAGGGGGTAAGGAGGATGGCTACACCTTC.

This sequence joins TRBV6-6 and TRBJ2-7, with a weak D call TRBD2 (6 bases). This CDR3 region has 14 residues. In germline, CDR1 is MNHNY, CDR2 SVGAGI (reference sequence). V was clipped by 2 bases and J by 2 bases, with 10 bases between them. This chain's CDR3 is CASSYDTGAYEQYF. CDR3 bases: TGTGCCAGCAGTTACGACACGGGAGCCTACGAGCAGTACTTC.

This chain links TRBV30 with TRBJ2-2, with TRBD1 matching over 7 bases. CDR1 and CDR2 from the germline V gene are GTSNPN and SVGIG (reference sequence). The V segment lost 0 bases and the J segment 4 bases; nucleotides outside the gene matches: 5. This CDR3 is 15 amino acids long. The CDR3 protein is CAWSVPGTATGELFF. CDR3 sequence (DNA): TGTGCCTGGAGTGTACCCGGGACAGCCACCGGGGAGCTGTTTTTT.

The chain combines TRBV5-1 with TRBJ2-7, with D maybe TRBD1 (5 bases). V was cut by 0 bases and J by 3 bases, with 13 bases left in between. This CDR3 spans 15 amino acids. CDR1 and CDR2 (germline): SGHRS, YFSETQ. CDR3 region: CASSLVAGLGYEQYF. The CDR3 DNA reads TGCGCCAGCAGCTTGGTGGCAGGGTTGGGCTACGAGCAGTACTTC.

This clone was seen a single time. CDR3: CASSFSGPSYEQYF. The DNA of the CDR3 is TGTGCCAGCAGTTTTAGCGGGCCCTCCTACGAGCAGTACTTC. The rearrangement joins TRBV27 to TRBJ2-7, with 7 bases that match TRBD2. CDR3 length: 14 amino acids. J was trimmed by 0 bases and V by 3 bases; bases with no gene match: 2. Germline CDR1 and CDR2: MNHEY and SMNVEV (reference sequence).

This clone was counted once. The chain carries TRBV7-2 and TRBJ1-5, with D tentatively TRBD1 (6 bases). The V gene lost 5 bases and the J gene lost 2 bases, with 10 bases spanning the gap. Germline V lookup: CDR1 SGHTA, CDR2 FQGNSA. The CDR3 runs to 14 residues. The CDR3 DNA reads TGTGCCAGCAGCCCCAGGGGAGGCAATCAGCCCCAGCATTTT. Protein product: CASSPRGGNQPQHF. Variable domain in full (rest from reference TRBV7-2 and TRBJ1-5): GAGVSQSPSNKVTEKGKDVELRCDPISGHTALYWYRQSLGQGLEFLIYFQGNSAPDKSGLPSDRFSAERTGGSVSTLTIQRTQQEDSAVYLCASSPRGGNQPQHFGDGTRLSIL.

The chain combines TRBV6-1 with TRBJ2-5; 9 positions match TRBD1. This CDR3 has 15 residues. The V gene's germline CDR1 is MNHNS and CDR2 SASEGT. The ends lost 4 bases at V and 1 base at J; junction bases unmatched: 4. DNA for the CDR3: TGTGCCAGCAGTGGAGGGACAGGGACCCAAGAGACCCAGTACTTC. It codes for CASSGGTGTQETQYF.

This sequence joins TRBV6-1 and TRBJ2-7, with D possibly TRBD2 on 5 matching bases. The V gene lost 4 bases and the J gene lost 2 bases, with 9 bases spanning the gap. There are 13 residues in the CDR3. Germline CDR1 reads MNHNS; CDR2 reads SASEGT. The DNA of the CDR3 is TGTGCCAGCAGTGGGACGGGAACCTACGAGCAGTACTTC. Translated, it gives CASSGTGTYEQYF.

V gene TRBV2 combines with J gene TRBJ2-5, with D possibly matching TRBD2 (6 bases). In germline, CDR1 is SNHLY, CDR2 FYNNEI. CDR3 length: 15 residues. The V end lost 4 bases, the J end lost 2 bases, and 14 bases lay between the germline ends. The CDR3 DNA follows: TGTGCCAGCAGTGGGGGGGAAGGGGAGCAAGAGACCCAGTACTTC. Protein sequence: CASSGGEGEQETQYF. Full variable domain (remainder filled in from reference TRBV2 and TRBJ2-5): EPEVTQTPSHQVTQMGQEVILRCVPISNHLYFYWYRQILGQKVEFLVSFYNNEISEKSEIFDDQFSVERPDGSNFTLKIRSTKLEDSAMYFCASSGGEGEQETQYFGPGTRLLVL.

The chain combines TRBV18 with TRBJ1-4; no clear D. This CDR3 is built from 15 residues. Germline values: CDR1 KGHSH, CDR2 LQKENI. V was clipped by 3 bases and J by 5 bases, with 13 bases between them. The CDR3 spells CASSPFTDLNEKLFF. The CDR3 region has the DNA TGTGCCAGCTCACCCTTCACGGACTTAAATGAAAAACTGTTTTTT.

The chain is built from TRBV7-2 and TRBJ2-5, with 7 bases that match TRBD2. This CDR3 has 12 residues. V dropped 2 bases and J dropped 10; count of bases not matched to a gene: 4. Germline V gives CDR1 SGHTA, CDR2 FQGNSA. The CDR3 region is CASSLSGGYQYF. Here the CDR3 DNA reads TGTGCCAGCAGCTTATCCGGGGGGTACCAGTACTTC. Complete variable domain (other parts from reference TRBV7-2 and TRBJ2-5): GAGVSQSPSNKVTEKGKDVELRCDPISGHTALYWYRQSLGQGLEFLIYFQGNSAPDKSGLPSDRFSAERTGGSVSTLTIQRTQQEDSAVYLCASSLSGGYQYFGPGTRLLVL.

The genes are TRBV10-1 and TRBJ1-3; D ambiguous. The V gene lost 3 bases and the J gene lost 0 bases, with 9 bases spanning the gap. This CDR3 is built from 15 residues. Germline V CDR1 and CDR2: WNHNN, SYGVQD (reference sequence). The CDR3 DNA reads as TGCGCCAGCAGTGAAGTGGGCCTCTCTGGAAACACCATATATTTT. Protein product: CASSEVGLSGNTIYF.

This chain connects TRBV2 to TRBJ2-2, with 8 positions matching TRBD1. The germline V gene encodes CDR1 SNHLY and CDR2 FYNNEI. The V gene end was trimmed by 10 bases and the J gene end by 5 bases; junction bases not matched to a gene: 9. The length of the CDR3 is 14 residues. CDR3 nucleotide sequence: TGTGCCACAAGGACAGGGCGGAGAACCGGGGAGCTGTTTTTT. Its translation is CATRTGRRTGELFF.

The chain combines TRBV29-1 with TRBJ2-1; 11 bases map to TRBD2. CDR3 length: 14 residues. The ends lost 8 bases at V and 5 bases at J; junction bases unmatched: 8. The germline CDR1 and CDR2 sequences are SQVTM and ANQGSEA. The CDR3 DNA sequence: TGCAGCACATCCGGGACTAGCGGAAACAATGAGCAGTTCTTC. It codes for CSTSGTSGNNEQFF.

This chain's CDR3 is CASRLTGGYGYTF. The CDR3 coding sequence is TGTGCCAGCAGGCTGACAGGGGGCTATGGCTACACCTTC. The chain has TRBV6-5 and TRBJ1-2; 9 bases map to TRBD1. CDR3 size: 13 residues. V lost 6 bases and J lost 4; bases outside the gene matches: 3. Germline lookup yields CDR1 MNHEY and CDR2 SVGAGI.

The chain links TRBV5-4 to TRBJ2-5; 9 bases are shared with TRBD2. Germline V lookup: CDR1 SGHNT, CDR2 YYREEE (reference sequence). Trimming at V came to 1 base and at J to 5 bases, leaving 9 bases not matched to a gene. This CDR3 spans 16 amino acids. CDR3 loop: CASSLLGGGEPETQYF. In nucleotides, the CDR3 is TGTGCCAGCAGCTTGTTAGGCGGGGGGGAGCCCGAGACCCAGTACTTC.

This clone was detected only a few times. The genes are TRBV11-2 and TRBJ2-2; a weak D match, TRBD1 (6 bases). V was trimmed by 3 bases and J by 1 base, leaving 6 bases between them. The CDR3 contains 14 residues. CDR1 SGHAT and CDR2 FQNNGV come from the germline V gene. This CDR3 reads CASSLDRNTGELFF. In DNA form, the CDR3 reads TGTGCCAGCAGCTTGGACAGGAACACCGGGGAGCTGTTTTTT.

The gene calls are TRBV29-1 and TRBJ2-5; 10 bases are a match to TRBD1. After removal of 4 bases from V and 4 bases from J, the junction contained 3 bases not matched to a gene. Germline loops: CDR1 SQVTM, CDR2 ANQGSEA. This CDR3 is built from 13 residues. CDR3 in DNA: TGCAGCGTTGGGAGGACAGGGGGAGAGACCCAGTACTTC. It specifies CSVGRTGGETQYF.

The chain has TRBV7-6 and TRBJ1-5, with D maybe TRBD1 (5 bases). CDR1 and CDR2 (germline): SGHVS, FNYEAQ. Trimming left V 3 bases short and J 1 base short, with 10 bases between. CDR3 length: 15 amino acids. DNA of the CDR3: TGTGCCAGCAGCTTGGGGGTAACAAGCAATCAGCCCCAGCATTTT. As protein: CASSLGVTSNQPQHF.

The chain recombines TRBV30 with TRBJ2-5; D is unresolved. The V gene's germline CDR1 is GTSNPN and CDR2 SVGIG (reference sequence). V shed 0 bases and J shed 1 base, with 3 bases lying between them. This CDR3 is 12 amino acids long. The CDR3 loop reads CAWSVRQETQYF. The DNA of the CDR3 is TGTGCCTGGAGTGTACGCCAAGAGACCCAGTACTTC.

This chain's CDR3 is CASSQTGEGNTEAFF. The CDR3 bases are TGTGCCAGCAGCCAAACGGGGGAGGGCAACACTGAAGCTTTCTTT. The rearrangement joins TRBV11-3 to TRBJ1-1; the D gene is possibly TRBD1 (5 bases). Germline V gene sequence: CDR1 SGHNT, CDR2 YENEEA. CDR3 length: 15 amino acids. Trimming pared 5 bases from V and 2 bases from J, leaving 15 bases between.

This sequence joins TRBV2 and TRBJ1-1, with unresolved D. The length of the CDR3 is 15 residues. CDR1 is SNHLY and CDR2 is FYNNEI in the germline V gene. Trimming pared 6 bases from V and 1 base from J, leaving 15 bases between. The CDR3 loop is CASSARSAKNTEAFF. In DNA, the CDR3 is TGTGCCAGCAGCGCCAGAAGCGCGAAGAACACTGAAGCTTTCTTT.

The chain combines TRBV11-1 with TRBJ1-4; TRBD1 matches at 7 bases. The germline V gene encodes CDR1 SGHAT and CDR2 FQDESV (reference sequence). This CDR3 is 14 amino acids long. The J segment lost 8 bases and the V segment lost 3 bases, leaving 6 bases of the junction unmatched. In DNA, the CDR3 is TGTGCCAGCAGCTTGGACAGGCGGAACGAAAAACTGTTTTTT. Its protein is CASSLDRRNEKLFF.

A few counts support this clone. CDR3 nucleotide sequence: TGTGCCAGCAGCTTGAGTTTGAGGAGCAGGGAAGGGGGCTACACCTTC. Translated, it gives CASSLSLRSREGGYTF. The chain uses TRBV7-9 and TRBJ1-2; D may be TRBD1 (5 bases). With 3 bases removed from V and 8 bases from J, the gap between germline ends came to 22 bases. This CDR3 spans 16 amino acids. Germline values: CDR1 SEHNR, CDR2 FQNEAQ (reference sequence). Full variable domain (missing parts from reference TRBV7-9 and TRBJ1-2): DTGVSQNPRHKITKRGQNVTFRCDPISEHNRLYWYRQTLGQGPEFLTYFQNEAQLEKSRLLSDRFSAERPKGSFSTLEIQRTEQGDSAMYLCASSLSLRSREGGYTFGSGTRLTVV.

This clone was observed a handful of times. This chain joins TRBV18 and TRBJ1-6, with no clear D. The germline V and J ends were trimmed by 2 bases and 3 bases, with 2 bases remaining between them. The CDR3 covers 13 residues. Germline V CDR1 and CDR2: KGHSH, LQKENI. CDR3: CASSPDYNSPLHF. DNA for the CDR3: TGTGCCAGCTCACCAGACTATAATTCACCCCTCCACTTT.

V is TRBV6-5 and J is TRBJ1-2; D is possibly TRBD1 (5 bases). Germline CDR1 reads MNHEY; CDR2 reads SVGAGI. V shed 5 bases and J shed 5 bases, with 15 bases lying between them. The CDR3 is made up of 14 amino acids. Here the CDR3 DNA reads TGTGCCAGCAGTCTCGACAGCAGCCCTTATGGCTACACCTTC. Its protein is CASSLDSSPYGYTF.

This sequence joins TRBV18 and TRBJ1-1; D gene uncertain. The CDR3 loop spans 15 amino acids. Trimming removed 0 bases at V and 1 base at J, with 9 bases between. Germline V lookup: CDR1 KGHSH, CDR2 LQKENI. CDR3 coding DNA: TGTGCCAGCTCACCACCGGAGCATAGGAACACTGAAGCTTTCTTT. This sequence encodes CASSPPEHRNTEAFF.

Only one count was recorded for this clone. The genes are TRBV9 and TRBJ1-1; TRBD1 agrees at 11 bases. This CDR3 region has 13 residues. The germline CDR1 and CDR2 sequences are SGDLS and YYNGEE. V gave up 4 bases and J gave up 8 bases; unmatched junction bases: 4. The CDR3: CASSTGQGAEAFF. CDR3 nucleotides: TGTGCCAGCAGCACCGGACAGGGGGCGGAAGCTTTCTTT.

CDR3 in amino acids: CASSLRGPPGDTQYF. The CDR3 DNA sequence: TGTGCCAGCAGTCTCCGGGGGCCCCCCGGAGATACGCAGTATTTT. The rearrangement joins TRBV6-7 to TRBJ2-3, with D perhaps TRBD1 or TRBD2 (6 bases each). TRBV6-7 qualifies as an ORF whose function is uncertain. The CDR3 length is 15 residues. Deletions cut 5 bases from V and 5 bases from J, with 17 bases between.